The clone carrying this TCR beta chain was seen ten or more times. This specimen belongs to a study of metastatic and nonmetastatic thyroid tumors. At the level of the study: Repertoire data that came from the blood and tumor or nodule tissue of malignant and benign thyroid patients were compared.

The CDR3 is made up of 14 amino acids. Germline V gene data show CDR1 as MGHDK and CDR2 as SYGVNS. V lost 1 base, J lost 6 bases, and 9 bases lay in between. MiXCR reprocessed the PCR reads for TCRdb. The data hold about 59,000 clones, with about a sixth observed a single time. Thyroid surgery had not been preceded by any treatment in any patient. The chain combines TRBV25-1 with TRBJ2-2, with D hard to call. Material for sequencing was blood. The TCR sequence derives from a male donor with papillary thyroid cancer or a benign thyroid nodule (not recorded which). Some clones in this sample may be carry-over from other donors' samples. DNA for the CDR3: TGTGCCAGCAGTGAATCCAGTCCGGCCGGGGAGCTGTTTTTT. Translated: CASSESSPAGELFF.